Following are 19 T cell receptor beta chains from one sample sequenced in a study of T-cell memory formation after mild COVID-19. In TCRdb, the 5' RACE reads were re-called with MiXCR into one record per CDR3 protein. Among tens of thousands of distinct CDR3 sequences listed, 20% to 30% were seen once. The sample consisted of PBMCs or a T cell subset sorted from them (not recorded which). The receptors were gathered from a man between 18 and 29 years old who had mild COVID-19 (a few samples of this study predate the infection). Cell type and time point are not known.

This clonotype was observed a handful of times. This CDR3 reads CASSLGRPRTEAFF. Written as DNA, the CDR3 is TGTGCCAGCAGCTTAGGCAGGCCGAGGACTGAAGCTTTCTTT. The J gene is TRBJ1-1, the V gene TRBV7-8; D is ambiguous. V was shortened by 1 base and J by 5 bases, with 11 bases between the two germline ends. This CDR3 contains 14 residues. CDR1 and CDR2 from the germline V gene are SGHVS and FQNEAQ.

Note on this clonotype: Relative to the germline gene, one junction end is altered; a read error may explain this. The chain recombines TRBV4-1 with TRBJ2-7; TRBD1 or TRBD2 may be the D gene (7 bases each). Germline loops: CDR1 MGHRA, CDR2 YSYEKL. The CDR3 length is 16 residues. CDR3 bases: TGCGCCAGCAGACAAGAGGCCAGGGGGGGGAGCTACGAGCAGTACTTC. Amino acid sequence: CASRQEARGGSYEQYF.

This rearrangement joins TRBV5-1 to TRBJ2-5; D is uncertain. The CDR3 runs to 16 residues. Deletions cut 4 bases from V and 5 bases from J, with 21 bases between. Per germline, CDR1 SGHRS and CDR2 YFSETQ. The CDR3 loop is CASSTDTQAEMETQYF. The CDR3 DNA follows: TGCGCCAGCAGCACCGACACTCAGGCGGAGATGGAGACCCAGTACTTC.

The gene calls are TRBV12-3 or TRBV12-4 and TRBJ1-1; D remains unclear. Between the trimmed V and J ends, which lost 2 bases and 0 bases, there was a span of 4 bases. This CDR3 has 13 residues. Written as DNA, the CDR3 is TGTGCCAGCAGTTTAATGGTGAACACTGAAGCTTTCTTT. Translating it yields CASSLMVNTEAFF.

This sequence joins TRBV29-1 and TRBJ1-4, with no clear D. The CDR3 totals 12 residues. The germline gives CDR1 SQVTM, CDR2 ANQGSEA. V was clipped by 0 bases and J by 10 bases, with 9 bases between them. CDR3 region: CSVEDLEAKLFF. The DNA for the CDR3 is TGCAGCGTTGAAGATTTGGAGGCAAAACTGTTTTTT.

This clonotype was counted a few times. This sequence joins TRBV7-3 and TRBJ2-1, with D possibly TRBD1 on 6 matching bases. V was clipped by 5 bases and J by 0 bases, with 17 bases between them. The germline CDR1 and CDR2 sequences are SGHTA and FQGTGA. This CDR3 contains 17 residues. The CDR3 protein is CASSPGAGESSYNEQFF. For the CDR3, the DNA is TGTGCCAGCAGCCCAGGGGCTGGAGAGAGCTCCTACAATGAGCAGTTCTTC.

The chain recombines TRBV7-8 with TRBJ2-7; 7 bases are a match to TRBD1. Germline CDR1 is SGHVS and CDR2 is FQNEAQ. The CDR3 is 14 residues long. V dropped 5 bases and J dropped 1; count of bases not matched to a gene: 5. The chain's CDR3 is CASSPPDRSYEQYV. CDR3 coding DNA: TGTGCCAGCAGCCCCCCGGACAGGTCCTACGAGCAGTACGTC.

The rearrangement uses TRBV7-6 and TRBJ1-5; D perhaps matches TRBD1 (6 bases). Germline lookup yields CDR1 SGHVS and CDR2 FNYEAQ. The V gene lost 4 bases and the J gene lost 9 bases, with 19 bases spanning the gap. CDR3 length: 15 residues. CDR3 DNA: TGTGCCAGCAGCTCTTATCAGGGGCCGTCATGGCCCCAGCATTTT. It encodes CASSSYQGPSWPQHF.

This clonotype was seen more than once but under ten times. This chain uses TRBV6-2 or TRBV6-3 with TRBJ1-1, with a weak D call TRBD1 (5 bases). Germline values: CDR1 MNHEY, CDR2 SVGEGT. There are 15 residues in the CDR3. Deletions cut 6 bases from V and 1 base from J, with 15 bases between. The CDR3 sequence: CASRNYAGPNTEAFF. In DNA form, the CDR3 reads TGTGCCAGCAGAAACTACGCGGGGCCGAACACTGAAGCTTTCTTT.

The chain links TRBV7-3 to TRBJ2-1, with TRBD2 matching 11 bases. Trimming removed 5 bases from V and 6 bases from J; junction bases left unmatched: 3. CDR1 and CDR2 from the germline V gene are SGHTA and FQGTGA. The CDR3 covers 14 residues. CDR3 amino acids: CASSPGLAGNEQFF. As DNA, the CDR3 is TGTGCCAGCAGCCCCGGACTAGCGGGCAATGAGCAGTTCTTC.

The CDR3 reads CASSYSTRSGSDGYTF. The DNA for the CDR3 is TGTGCCAGCAGTTACTCGACGCGGTCTGGGTCGGACGGCTACACCTTC. The genes are TRBV6-2 or TRBV6-3 and TRBJ1-2; D gene uncertain. This CDR3 region has 16 residues. Trimming cost V 0 bases and J 8 bases, with 19 bases left between them. The germline V gene encodes CDR1 MNHEY and CDR2 SVGEGT.

The V and J genes are TRBV25-1 and TRBJ1-6; D is unclear. Trimming shortened V by 2 bases and J by 4 bases, and 3 bases separated the two germline ends. Germline V gene data show CDR1 as MGHDK and CDR2 as SYGVNS. CDR3 length: 13 amino acids. CDR3 sequence reads: CASSEPYNSPLHF. The DNA of the CDR3 is TGTGCCAGCAGTGAACCGTATAATTCACCCCTCCACTTT.

CDR3 in DNA: TGTGCCAGCTCGGCAGGGGGAAACACTGAAGCTTTCTTT. Translating it yields CASSAGGNTEAFF. J is TRBJ1-1 and V is TRBV18; 7 bases agree with TRBD1. Losses at the gene ends were 6 bases for V and 2 bases for J; bases not matched to a gene: 3. The CDR3 runs 13 residues. The germline CDR1 and CDR2 sequences are KGHSH and LQKENI.

This clonotype was seen only a few times. V usage is TRBV20-1 and J usage is TRBJ2-7; perhaps D is TRBD1 or TRBD2 (5 bases each). This CDR3 is built from 15 residues. Germline lookup yields CDR1 DFQATT and CDR2 SNEGSKA (reference sequence). V was pared by 3 bases and J by 2 bases, with 17 bases between. In DNA, the CDR3 is TGCAGTGCTAGTTCCCCTGCTGGGGGACCCTACGAGCAGTACGTC. Translated, it gives CSASSPAGGPYEQYV.

The chain recombines TRBV20-1 with TRBJ2-5, with D unclear. The germline V gene encodes CDR1 DFQATT and CDR2 SNEGSKA (reference sequence). The germline V and J ends were trimmed by 3 bases and 4 bases, with 12 bases remaining between them. This CDR3 is 13 amino acids long. As DNA, the CDR3 is TGCAGTGCTAGTGGGTCGGCATCAGAGACCCAGTACTTC. Translating gives CSASGSASETQYF.

The gene calls are TRBV28 and TRBJ2-7; 7 positions agree with TRBD1. CDR3 length: 13 residues. CDR1 is MDHEN and CDR2 is SYDVKM in the germline V gene. Trimming at V came to 5 bases and at J to 3 bases, leaving 4 bases not matched to a gene. The CDR3 DNA is TGTGCCAGCAGTGGGGACAGAGTCTACGAGCAGTACGTC. This codes for CASSGDRVYEQYV.

This clonotype was observed a few times. This sequence joins TRBV6-5 and TRBJ2-1; 7 bases map to TRBD1. The CDR3 covers 15 residues. Germline CDR1 reads MNHEY; CDR2 reads SVGAGI. J lost 3 bases, V lost 0 bases, and 2 bases had no gene match. This CDR3 reads CASSYSTGSYNEQFF. The CDR3, as DNA: TGTGCCAGCAGTTACTCGACAGGGAGCTACAATGAGCAGTTCTTC.

This clonotype was counted between two and nine times. The chain employs TRBV4-1 and TRBJ2-7; TRBD1 matches at 8 bases. CDR1 MGHRA and CDR2 YSYEKL come from the germline V gene. The CDR3 sequence is 14 residues long. The V gene end was trimmed by 3 bases and the J gene end by 3 bases; junction bases not matched to a gene: 4. The CDR3 here is CASSQPGQVYEQYF. For the CDR3, the DNA is TGCGCCAGCAGCCAGCCGGGACAGGTCTACGAGCAGTACTTC.

This clonotype was seen only a few times. This chain uses TRBV12-3 or TRBV12-4 with TRBJ2-1; D may be TRBD1 or TRBD2 (5 bases each). CDR3 length equals 12 residues. The V end lost 8 bases, the J end lost 4 bases, and 9 bases lay between the germline ends. In DNA form, the CDR3 reads TGTGCCAGCCGGGACCCGTACAATGAGCAGTTCTTC. Encoded protein: CASRDPYNEQFF.